This T cell receptor beta chain was recovered during a study of control samples from healthy donors and cancer patients. Generated by immunoSEQ multiplex PCR, the TCRdb table keeps only in-frame clones and is missing some. Of around 130,000 clones listed, approximately 87% are singletons. The CDR3 is made up of 12 amino acids. The V end was cut by 1 base, the J end by 3 bases, with 3 bases between. The V gene's germline CDR1 is LGHDT and CDR2 YNNKEL (reference sequence). This receptor was identified in a man aged 25-45 years in good health. Source material: blood. V usage is TRBV3-1 (or the pseudogene TRBV3-2) and J usage is TRBJ1-1; D not resolved. DNA of the CDR3: TGTGCCAGCAGCCAAGGTCACACTGAAGCTTTCTTT. Its translation is CASSQGHTEAFF.